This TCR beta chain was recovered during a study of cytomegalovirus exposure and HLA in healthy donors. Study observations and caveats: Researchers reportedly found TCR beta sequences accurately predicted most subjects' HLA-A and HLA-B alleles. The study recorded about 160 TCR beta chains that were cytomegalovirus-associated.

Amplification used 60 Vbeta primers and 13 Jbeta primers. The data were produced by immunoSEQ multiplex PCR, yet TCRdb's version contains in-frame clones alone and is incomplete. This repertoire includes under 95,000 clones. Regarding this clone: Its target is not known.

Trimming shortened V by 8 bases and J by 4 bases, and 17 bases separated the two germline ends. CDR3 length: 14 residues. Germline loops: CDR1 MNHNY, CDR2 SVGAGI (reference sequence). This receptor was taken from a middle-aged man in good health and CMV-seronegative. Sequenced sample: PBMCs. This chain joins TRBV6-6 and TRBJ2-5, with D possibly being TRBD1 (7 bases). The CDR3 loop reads CASLQTQGGETQYF. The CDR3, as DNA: TGTGCCAGCCTCCAGACTCAGGGGGGAGAGACCCAGTACTTC.